This TCR beta chain was retrieved from a study of OX40 agonist ivuxolimab in advanced cancers. Study details: As their treatment, patients were administered ivuxolimab, an agonistic anti-OX40 (CD134) antibody. Partial responses were achieved by three patients, of whom one had hepatocellular carcinoma and two had cutaneous melanoma. Findings of the study overall: At doses 0.1 to 3.0 mg/kg, CD4+ and CD8+ clones expanded.

V was trimmed by 3 bases and J by 3 bases, leaving 16 bases between them. The CDR3 totals 15 residues. Looked up from germline, CDR1 is SGHNT and CDR2 is YYREEE (reference sequence). Produced via immunoSEQ multiplex PCR; TCRdb's table is partial and in-frame only. This table holds tens of thousands of clones, 65% to 85% found once. As to this clone: Its antigen is currently unknown.

This chain joins TRBV5-4 and TRBJ2-7, with a tentative D call TRBD1 (6 bases). The sequences come from CD4+ or CD8+ T cells sorted from blood, collected in a trial of the OX40 agonist ivuxolimab. The clonotype originates from an adult with an advanced solid tumor such as melanoma, head and neck, liver or kidney cancer. CDR3 region: CASSWGAGVIYEQYF. The CDR3 DNA reads TGTGCCAGCAGCTGGGGCGCAGGGGTAATCTACGAGCAGTACTTC. Variable domain in full (rest from reference TRBV5-4 and TRBJ2-7): ETGVTQSPTHLIKTRGQQVTLRCSSQSGHNTVSWYQQALGQGPQFIFQYYREEENGRGNFPPRFSGLQFPNYSSELNVNALELDDSALYLCASSWGAGVIYEQYFGPGTRLTVT.